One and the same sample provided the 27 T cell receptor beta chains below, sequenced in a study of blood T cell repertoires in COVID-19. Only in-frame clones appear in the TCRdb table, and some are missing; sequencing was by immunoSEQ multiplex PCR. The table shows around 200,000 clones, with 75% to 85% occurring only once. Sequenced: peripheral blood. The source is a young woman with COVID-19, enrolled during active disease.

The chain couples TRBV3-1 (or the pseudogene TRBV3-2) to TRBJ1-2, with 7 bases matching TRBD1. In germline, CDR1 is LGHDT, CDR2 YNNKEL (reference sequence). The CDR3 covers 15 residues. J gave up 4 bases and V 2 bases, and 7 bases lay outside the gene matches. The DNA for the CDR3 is TGTGCCAGCAGCCAAAGTGGGGGACAGCTCTATGGCTACACCTTC. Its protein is CASSQSGGQLYGYTF.

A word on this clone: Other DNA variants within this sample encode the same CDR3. CDR3 DNA sequence: TGTGCCAGTAGTATCACGGGAAGCTCCTACGAGCAGTACTTC. As protein: CASSITGSSYEQYF. This chain joins TRBV19 and TRBJ2-7; D is perhaps TRBD2 (5 bases). From germline, CDR1 is LNHDA and CDR2 SQIVND (reference sequence). The CDR3 extends over 14 amino acids. With 3 bases removed from V and 0 bases from J, the gap between germline ends came to 9 bases.

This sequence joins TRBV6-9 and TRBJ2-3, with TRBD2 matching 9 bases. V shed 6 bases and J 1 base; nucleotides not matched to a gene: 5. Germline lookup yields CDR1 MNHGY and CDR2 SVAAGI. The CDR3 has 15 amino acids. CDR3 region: CASRPTSGRTDTQYF. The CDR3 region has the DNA TGTGCCAGCAGGCCAACTAGCGGGCGCACAGATACGCAGTATTTT.

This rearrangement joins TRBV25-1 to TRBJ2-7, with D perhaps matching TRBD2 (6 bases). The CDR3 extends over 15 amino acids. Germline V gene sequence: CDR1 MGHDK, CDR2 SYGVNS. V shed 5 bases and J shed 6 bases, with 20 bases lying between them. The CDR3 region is CASSRGSDGGSEQYF. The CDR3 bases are TGTGCCAGCAGTAGGGGAAGCGACGGGGGATCCGAGCAGTACTTC.

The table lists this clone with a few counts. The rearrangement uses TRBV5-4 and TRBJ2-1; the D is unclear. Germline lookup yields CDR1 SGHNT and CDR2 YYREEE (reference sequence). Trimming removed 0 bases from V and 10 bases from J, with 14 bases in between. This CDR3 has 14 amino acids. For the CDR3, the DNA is TGTGCCAGCAGCTTGGAGTTTCTGCCTCGGGAGCAGTTCTTC. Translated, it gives CASSLEFLPREQFF. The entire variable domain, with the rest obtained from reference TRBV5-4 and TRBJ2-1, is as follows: ETGVTQSPTHLIKTRGQQVTLRCSSQSGHNTVSWYQQALGQGPQFIFQYYREEENGRGNFPPRFSGLQFPNYSSELNVNALELDDSALYLCASSLEFLPREQFFGPGTRLTVL.

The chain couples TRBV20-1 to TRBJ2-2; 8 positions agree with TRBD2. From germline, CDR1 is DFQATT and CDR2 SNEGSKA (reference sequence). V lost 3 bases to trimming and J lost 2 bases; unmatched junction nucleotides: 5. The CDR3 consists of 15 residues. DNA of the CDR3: TGCAGTGCTAGTGCTAGCGGGCCAAACACCGGGGAGCTGTTTTTT. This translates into CSASASGPNTGELFF.

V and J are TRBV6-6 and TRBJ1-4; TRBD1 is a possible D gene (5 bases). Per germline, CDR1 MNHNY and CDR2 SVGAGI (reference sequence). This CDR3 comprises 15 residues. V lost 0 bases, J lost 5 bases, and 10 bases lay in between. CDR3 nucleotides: TGTGCCAGCAGTTACTCGGCAGGGAACAATGAAAAACTGTTTTTT. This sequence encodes CASSYSAGNNEKLFF.

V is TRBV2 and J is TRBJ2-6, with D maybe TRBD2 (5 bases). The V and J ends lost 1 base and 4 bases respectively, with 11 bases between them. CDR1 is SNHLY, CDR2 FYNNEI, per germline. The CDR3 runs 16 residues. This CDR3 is CASSEGTLTGANVLTF. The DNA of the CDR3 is TGTGCCAGCAGTGAAGGGACTCTCACCGGGGCCAACGTCCTGACTTTC. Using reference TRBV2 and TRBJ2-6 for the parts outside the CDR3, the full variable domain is EPEVTQTPSHQVTQMGQEVILRCVPISNHLYFYWYRQILGQKVEFLVSFYNNEISEKSEIFDDQFSVERPDGSNFTLKIRSTKLEDSAMYFCASSEGTLTGANVLTFGAGSRLTVL.

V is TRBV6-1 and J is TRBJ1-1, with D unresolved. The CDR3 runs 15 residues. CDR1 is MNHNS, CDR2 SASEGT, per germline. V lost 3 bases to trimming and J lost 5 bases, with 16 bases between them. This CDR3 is CASSDASLGGTEAFF. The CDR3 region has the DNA TGTGCCAGCAGTGACGCCTCGCTCGGAGGAACTGAAGCTTTCTTT.

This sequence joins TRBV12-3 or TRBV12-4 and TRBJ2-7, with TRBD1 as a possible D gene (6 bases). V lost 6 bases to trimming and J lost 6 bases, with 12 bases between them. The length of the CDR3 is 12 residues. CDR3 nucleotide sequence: TGTGCCAGCAGCCCAGACAGGACCGAGCAGTACTTC. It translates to CASSPDRTEQYF.

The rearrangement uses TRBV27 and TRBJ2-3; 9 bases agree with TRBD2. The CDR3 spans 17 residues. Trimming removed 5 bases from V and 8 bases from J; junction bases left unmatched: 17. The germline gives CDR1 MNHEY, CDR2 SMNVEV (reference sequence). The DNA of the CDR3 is TGTGCCAGCAGTCCCCTTAGGGCTAGCGGGATTTTGGGTACGCAGTATTTT. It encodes CASSPLRASGILGTQYF.

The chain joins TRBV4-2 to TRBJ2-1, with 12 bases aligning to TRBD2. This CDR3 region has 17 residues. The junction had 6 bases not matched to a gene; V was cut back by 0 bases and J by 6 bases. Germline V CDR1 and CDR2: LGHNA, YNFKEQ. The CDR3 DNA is TGTGCCAGCAGCCAAGATCTAGCGGGAGGGCCTCTCAATGAGCAGTTCTTC. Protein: CASSQDLAGGPLNEQFF.

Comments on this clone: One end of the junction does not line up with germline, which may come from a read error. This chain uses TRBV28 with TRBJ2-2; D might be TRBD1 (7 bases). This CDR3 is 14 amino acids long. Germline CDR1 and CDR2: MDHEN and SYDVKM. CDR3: CASSFSGGGGQLFF. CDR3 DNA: TGTGCCAGCAGTTTTAGTGGAGGGGGCGGGCAGCTGTTTTTT.

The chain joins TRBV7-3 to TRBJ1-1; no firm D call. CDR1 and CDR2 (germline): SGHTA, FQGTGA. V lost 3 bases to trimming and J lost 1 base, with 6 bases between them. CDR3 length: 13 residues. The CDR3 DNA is TGTGCCAGCAGCTTTAGCACGAACACTGAAGCTTTCTTT. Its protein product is CASSFSTNTEAFF.

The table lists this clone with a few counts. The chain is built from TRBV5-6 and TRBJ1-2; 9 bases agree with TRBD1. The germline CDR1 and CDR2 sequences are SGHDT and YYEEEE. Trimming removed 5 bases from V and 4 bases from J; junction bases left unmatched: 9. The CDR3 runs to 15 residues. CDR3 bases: TGTGCCAGCAGTCCCACAGGGGGCGCGGGCTATGGCTACACCTTC. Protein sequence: CASSPTGGAGYGYTF.

The CDR3 region is CATSRDRSTRGNSYEQYF. Here the CDR3 DNA reads TGTGCCACCAGCAGAGATCGGTCAACCAGGGGGAACTCCTACGAGCAGTACTTC. The J gene is TRBJ2-7, the V gene TRBV15, with 7 bases that match TRBD1. The germline V gene encodes CDR1 LNHNV and CDR2 YYDKDF (reference sequence). The CDR3 has 18 residues. After removal of 0 bases from V and 0 bases from J, the junction contained 11 bases not matched to a gene.

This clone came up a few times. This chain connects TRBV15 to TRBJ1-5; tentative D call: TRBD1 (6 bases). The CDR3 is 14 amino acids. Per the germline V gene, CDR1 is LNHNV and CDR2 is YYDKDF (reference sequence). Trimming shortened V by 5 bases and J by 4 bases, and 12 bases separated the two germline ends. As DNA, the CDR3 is TGTGCCACCAGCCACCGAGGGGGAAATCAGCCCCAGCATTTT. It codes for CATSHRGGNQPQHF. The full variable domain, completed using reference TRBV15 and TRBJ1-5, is DAMVIQNPRYQVTQFGKPVTLSCSQTLNHNVMYWYQQKSSQAPKLLFHYYDKDFNNEADTPDNFQSRRPNTSFCFLDIRSPGLGDTAMYLCATSHRGGNQPQHFGDGTRLSIL.

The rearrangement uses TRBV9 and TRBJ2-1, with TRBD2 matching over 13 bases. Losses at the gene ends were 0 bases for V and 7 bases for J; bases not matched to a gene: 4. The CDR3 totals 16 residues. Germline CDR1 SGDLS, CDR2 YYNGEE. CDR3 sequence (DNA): TGTGCCAGCAGCGTAGAGATGGGACTAGCGGGGAATGAGCAGTTCTTC. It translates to CASSVEMGLAGNEQFF.

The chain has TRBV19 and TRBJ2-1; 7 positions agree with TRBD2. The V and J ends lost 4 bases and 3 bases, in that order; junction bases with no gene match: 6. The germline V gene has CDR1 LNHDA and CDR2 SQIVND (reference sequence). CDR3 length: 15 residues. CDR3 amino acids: CASSTSGALYNEQFF. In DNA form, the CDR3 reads TGTGCCAGTAGTACTAGCGGTGCCCTCTACAATGAGCAGTTCTTC.

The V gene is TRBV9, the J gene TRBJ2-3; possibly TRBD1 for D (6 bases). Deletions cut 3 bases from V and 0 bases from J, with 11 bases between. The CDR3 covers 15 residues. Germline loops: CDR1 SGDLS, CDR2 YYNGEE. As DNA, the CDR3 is TGTGCCAGCAGCGCGTCCGGGACAAGCACAGATACGCAGTATTTT. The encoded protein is CASSASGTSTDTQYF.

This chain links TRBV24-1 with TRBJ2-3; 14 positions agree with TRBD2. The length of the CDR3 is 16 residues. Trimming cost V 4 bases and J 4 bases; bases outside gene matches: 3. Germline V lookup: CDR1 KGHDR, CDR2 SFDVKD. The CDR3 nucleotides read TGTGCCACCAGTGAGGGACTAGCGGGAGCGGCAGATACGCAGTATTTT. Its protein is CATSEGLAGAADTQYF.

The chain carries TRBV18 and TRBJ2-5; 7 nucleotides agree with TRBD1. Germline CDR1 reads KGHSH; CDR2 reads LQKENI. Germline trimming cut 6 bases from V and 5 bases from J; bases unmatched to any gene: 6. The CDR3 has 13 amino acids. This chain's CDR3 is CASSLDREETQYF. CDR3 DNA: TGTGCCAGCTCCCTTGACAGGGAGGAGACCCAGTACTTC.

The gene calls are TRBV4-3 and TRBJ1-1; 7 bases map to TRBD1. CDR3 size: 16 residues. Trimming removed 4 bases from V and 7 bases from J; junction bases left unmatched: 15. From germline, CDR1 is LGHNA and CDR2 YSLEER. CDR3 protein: CASSPNFATGKYEAFF. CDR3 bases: TGCGCCAGCAGCCCTAATTTCGCGACAGGGAAATATGAAGCTTTCTTT.

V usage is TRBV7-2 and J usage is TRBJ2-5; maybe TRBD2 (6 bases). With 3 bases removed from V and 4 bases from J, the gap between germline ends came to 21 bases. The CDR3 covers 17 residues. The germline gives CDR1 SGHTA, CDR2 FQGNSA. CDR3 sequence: CASSFLAGRSVGETQYF. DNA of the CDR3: TGTGCCAGCAGCTTTTTGGCAGGGAGGAGTGTTGGAGAGACCCAGTACTTC.

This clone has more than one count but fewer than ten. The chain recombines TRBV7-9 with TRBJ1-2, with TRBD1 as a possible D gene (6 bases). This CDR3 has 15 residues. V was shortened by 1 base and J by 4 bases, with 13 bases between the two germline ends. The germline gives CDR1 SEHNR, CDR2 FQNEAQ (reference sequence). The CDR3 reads CASSLGQAHAYGYTF. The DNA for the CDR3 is TGTGCCAGCAGCTTAGGACAGGCCCACGCCTATGGCTACACCTTC.

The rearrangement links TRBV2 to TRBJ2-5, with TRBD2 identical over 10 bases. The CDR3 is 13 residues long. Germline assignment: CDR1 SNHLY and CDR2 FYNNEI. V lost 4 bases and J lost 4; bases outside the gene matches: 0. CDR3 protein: CASSGTSGETQYF. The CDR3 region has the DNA TGTGCCAGCAGTGGGACTAGCGGAGAGACCCAGTACTTC.

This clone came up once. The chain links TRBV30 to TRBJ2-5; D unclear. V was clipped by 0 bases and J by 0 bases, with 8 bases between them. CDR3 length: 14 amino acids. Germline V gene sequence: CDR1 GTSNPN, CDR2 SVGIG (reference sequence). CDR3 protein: CAWSVHTNQETQYF. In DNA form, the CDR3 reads TGTGCCTGGAGTGTACACACAAACCAAGAGACCCAGTACTTC.